A single sample gave rise to the 27 T cell receptor beta chains below, sequenced in a study of blood T cell repertoires in COVID-19. Data came from immunoSEQ multiplex PCR; TCRdb stores just in-frame clones and leaves some out. Of about 180,000 clones listed, under 90% are singletons. The material sequenced was peripheral blood. These receptors all stem from an older person with COVID-19, enrolled during active disease.

The CDR3 protein is CASSSRDRGEVMSLHF. The DNA of the CDR3 is TGTGCCAGCAGCTCCCGGGACAGGGGAGAGGTGATGTCCCTCCACTTT. V is TRBV5-4 and J is TRBJ1-6; the match to TRBD1 covers 10 bases. The germline CDR1 and CDR2 sequences are SGHNT and YYREEE (reference sequence). The CDR3 runs to 16 residues. J lost 14 bases, V lost 3 bases, and 14 bases had no gene match.

This chain connects TRBV5-8 to TRBJ1-1, with D possibly being TRBD1 (6 bases). Germline CDR1 and CDR2: SGHTS and YDEGEE. V dropped 2 bases and J dropped 2 bases, with 10 bases sitting between them. The CDR3 has 14 amino acids. This CDR3 is CASSFGRGNTEAFF. CDR3 bases: TGTGCCAGCAGCTTTGGCAGGGGAAACACTGAAGCTTTCTTT.

The V and J genes are TRBV5-6 and TRBJ1-2; possibly TRBD1 for D (5 bases). CDR1 is SGHDT, CDR2 YYEEEE, per germline. This CDR3 has 12 residues. Trimming left V 0 bases short and J 9 bases short, with 9 bases between. DNA for the CDR3: TGTGCCAGCAGCTTGGGAAGGGGTCGCTACACCTTC. Translation gives CASSLGRGRYTF.

V usage is TRBV6-2 or TRBV6-3 and J usage is TRBJ1-1, with D uncertain. Germline V gene data show CDR1 as MNHEY and CDR2 as SVGEGT. The ends were cut back, 2 bases at V and 4 bases at J, with 8 bases in the middle. The CDR3 runs to 13 residues. Here the CDR3 reads CASSYPPVTEAFF. The CDR3 DNA is TGTGCCAGCAGTTACCCCCCGGTCACTGAAGCTTTCTTT.

This chain links TRBV7-2 with TRBJ2-1, with 12 bases matching TRBD2. V shed 4 bases, J shed 7 bases, and the junction held 5 bases outside the gene matches. CDR3 size: 15 residues. The germline V gene has CDR1 SGHTA and CDR2 FQGNSA. Here the CDR3 reads CASSYPGLAGNEQFF. For the CDR3, the DNA is TGTGCCAGCAGCTACCCCGGACTAGCGGGAAATGAGCAGTTCTTC.

This clone was detected ten times or more. The V gene is TRBV5-6, the J gene TRBJ1-2; weak D call: TRBD1 (6 bases). Between the trimmed V and J ends, which lost 4 bases and 8 bases, there was a span of 21 bases. The CDR3 is 15 residues long. The germline CDR1 and CDR2 sequences are SGHDT and YYEEEE. The CDR3 nucleotides are TGTGCCAGCAGCCTTGGACAGACCCGGAGTGGGGGCTACACCTTC. Translated, it gives CASSLGQTRSGGYTF.

In DNA, the CDR3 is TGTGCCAGCAGTTTGGCAAGTGAAGCTTTCTTT. The encoded protein is CASSLASEAFF. This chain links TRBV6-2 or TRBV6-3 with TRBJ1-1; D ambiguous. The V end lost 4 bases, the J end lost 7 bases, and 7 bases lay between the germline ends. Germline-derived CDR1 and CDR2 are MNHEY and SVGEGT. The CDR3 is made up of 11 amino acids.

J is TRBJ1-2 and V is TRBV19; D ambiguous. Deletions cut 0 bases from V and 2 bases from J, with 10 bases between. The CDR3 runs 15 residues. Germline lookup yields CDR1 LNHDA and CDR2 SQIVND (reference sequence). The DNA for the CDR3 is TGTGCCAGTAGTATAGATGGCAGATGGAACTATGGCTACACCTTC. Protein sequence: CASSIDGRWNYGYTF.

This rearrangement joins TRBV14 to TRBJ1-6; D unclear. V gave up 4 bases and J gave up 2 bases, with 18 bases separating them. Per germline, CDR1 SGHDN and CDR2 FVKESK. CDR3 size: 18 residues. CDR3 sequence: CASSLSTGFAAYNSPLHF. CDR3 DNA: TGTGCCAGCAGCCTATCTACCGGGTTCGCGGCCTATAATTCACCCCTCCACTTT.

The V and J genes are TRBV18 and TRBJ1-5; a possible D gene is TRBD1 (5 bases). The V gene lost 3 bases and the J gene lost 6 bases, with 9 bases spanning the gap. CDR1 KGHSH and CDR2 LQKENI come from the germline V gene. The CDR3 covers 13 residues. The CDR3 bases are TGTGCCAGCTCACCTAGGGGCGCTCAGCCCCAGCATTTT. Its translation: CASSPRGAQPQHF.

The chain recombines TRBV11-3 with TRBJ1-1; TRBD1 agrees at 7 bases. V lost 4 bases and J lost 3; bases outside the gene matches: 2. The CDR3 is made up of 13 amino acids. CDR1 and CDR2 (germline): SGHNT, YENEEA. In DNA, the CDR3 is TGTGCCAGCAGCTGGACAGGCGACACTGAAGCTTTCTTT. The encoded protein is CASSWTGDTEAFF.

The chain is built from TRBV9 and TRBJ1-1, with D perhaps TRBD1 (6 bases). Germline V gene sequence: CDR1 SGDLS, CDR2 YYNGEE. V lost 4 bases and J lost 4, with 26 bases in between. There are 18 residues in the CDR3. CDR3 nucleotide sequence: TGTGCCAGCAGCTCCTCGGGGGGAGGGGGAATCCCGGGCACTGAAGCTTTCTTT. Protein sequence: CASSSSGGGGIPGTEAFF.

The chain combines TRBV9 with TRBJ2-5; the match to TRBD1 covers 10 bases. Losses at the gene ends were 1 base for V and 4 bases for J; bases not matched to a gene: 4. The germline V gene has CDR1 SGDLS and CDR2 YYNGEE. The CDR3 runs 15 residues. The CDR3 bases are TGTGCCAGCAGCGTATCGACAGGGGGCTCAGAGACCCAGTACTTC. It encodes CASSVSTGGSETQYF.

CDR3 DNA: TGTGCCAGCAGCATATCAGGCGGGGAGCTGTTTTTT. It translates to CASSISGGELFF. This chain joins TRBV7-2 and TRBJ2-2; D gene uncertain. Trimming removed 5 bases at V and 7 bases at J, with 8 bases between. Germline lookup yields CDR1 SGHTA and CDR2 FQGNSA. The CDR3 has 12 residues.

The chain recombines TRBV6-1 with TRBJ2-7, with D possibly TRBD2 on 7 matching bases. Trimming cost V 3 bases and J 0 bases, with 15 bases left between them. Germline values: CDR1 MNHNS, CDR2 SASEGT. The CDR3 length is 16 residues. The CDR3 is CASSDAGRGSSYEQYF. The CDR3 DNA follows: TGTGCCAGCAGTGACGCAGGGAGGGGGAGCTCCTACGAGCAGTACTTC.

The rearrangement links TRBV6-5 to TRBJ2-7; 10 positions match TRBD2. Germline V CDR1 and CDR2: MNHEY, SVGAGI. V trimming: 6 bases; J trimming: 2 bases; junction bases outside the gene matches: 4. The CDR3 consists of 14 residues. The CDR3 loop is CASRLSGGAYEQYF. The DNA for the CDR3 is TGTGCCAGCAGGCTCAGCGGGGGGGCCTACGAGCAGTACTTC.

CDR3 loop: CASSSRASGVTDTQYF. CDR3 in DNA: TGTGCCAGCAGTTCAAGGGCCAGCGGGGTAACAGATACGCAGTATTTT. V usage is TRBV6-2 or TRBV6-3 and J usage is TRBJ2-3; 7 bases are shared with TRBD2. V lost 4 bases to trimming and J lost 3 bases; unmatched junction nucleotides: 10. The germline V gene encodes CDR1 MNHEY and CDR2 SVGEGT. This CDR3 is 16 amino acids long.

This clone appeared a single time. The gene calls are TRBV28 and TRBJ2-3, with D possibly TRBD2 on 5 matching bases. Trimming took 6 bases from V and 4 from J, leaving 8 bases between them. Germline V CDR1 and CDR2: MDHEN, SYDVKM. The CDR3 sequence is 12 residues long. CDR3 sequence: CASRAVADTQYF. In DNA form, the CDR3 reads TGTGCCAGCAGAGCGGTCGCAGATACGCAGTATTTT.

This chain uses TRBV15 with TRBJ2-5; 7 nucleotides align to TRBD1. Per the germline V gene, CDR1 is LNHNV and CDR2 is YYDKDF (reference sequence). V shed 5 bases and J 9 bases; nucleotides not matched to a gene: 9. The CDR3 runs to 13 residues. The DNA for the CDR3 is TGTGCCACCAGCCGGGACAGCCTCTCGGCCCAGTACTTC. This codes for CATSRDSLSAQYF. Full variable domain (missing parts from reference TRBV15 and TRBJ2-5): DAMVIQNPRYQVTQFGKPVTLSCSQTLNHNVMYWYQQKSSQAPKLLFHYYDKDFNNEADTPDNFQSRRPNTSFCFLDIRSPGLGDTAMYLCATSRDSLSAQYFGPGTRLLVL.

The chain carries TRBV5-1 and TRBJ1-2; TRBD1 matches at 8 bases. V trimming: 1 base; J trimming: 4 bases; junction bases outside the gene matches: 9. The length of the CDR3 is 16 residues. CDR1 SGHRS and CDR2 YFSETQ come from the germline V gene. DNA of the CDR3: TGCGCCAGCAGCTTGTACAACGCCCAGGGGGCCTATGGCTACACCTTC. Translation: CASSLYNAQGAYGYTF.

The CDR3 loop is CASSTRTVSWGYF. CDR3 nucleotide sequence: TGTGCCAGCAGCACCCGGACAGTTTCCTGGGGGTACTTC. The chain carries TRBV21-1 and TRBJ2-7; TRBD1 reflects the table's D call only, with no check against the DNA. TRBV21-1 is given as a pseudogene. This CDR3 spans 13 amino acids.

The CDR3 spells CASSQVGQSTGELFF. The CDR3 coding sequence is TGCGCCAGCAGCCAAGTGGGACAGAGCACCGGGGAGCTGTTTTTT. The chain employs TRBV4-3 and TRBJ2-2, with TRBD1 matching over 7 bases. This CDR3 has 15 residues. V lost 1 base, J lost 4 bases, and 3 bases stayed unmatched. CDR1 and CDR2 from the germline V gene are LGHNA and YSLEER.

This clone showed up just once. The chain links TRBV18 to TRBJ2-5, with D perhaps matching TRBD1 (6 bases). V was clipped by 3 bases and J by 4 bases, with 21 bases between them. The germline CDR1 and CDR2 sequences are KGHSH and LQKENI. This CDR3 comprises 17 residues. The CDR3 here is CASSPLRDTTNGETQYF. CDR3 sequence (DNA): TGTGCCAGCTCACCTCTACGGGACACCACAAATGGAGAGACCCAGTACTTC.

This rearrangement joins TRBV11-2 to TRBJ2-7; 8 positions agree with TRBD2. This CDR3 spans 15 amino acids. V was clipped by 10 bases and J by 3 bases; unmatched bases: 14. The germline CDR1 and CDR2 sequences are SGHAT and FQNNGV. CDR3 DNA: TGTGCCACCAGAGGGTATCGGGAGGGCAACTACGAGCAGTACTTC. This encodes CATRGYREGNYEQYF.

The CDR3 region is CASSLAGLDYTF. CDR3 sequence (DNA): TGTGCCAGCAGCCTCGCGGGTCTTGACTACACCTTC. The genes are TRBV11-3 and TRBJ1-2; D is unclear. CDR1 is SGHNT, CDR2 YENEEA, per germline. Trimming stripped 5 bases from V and 10 bases from J, with 14 bases between. CDR3 length equals 12 residues.

The chain uses TRBV6-2 or TRBV6-3 and TRBJ1-2; 8 positions agree with TRBD1. CDR3 length: 18 residues. V lost 2 bases to trimming and J lost 5 bases; unmatched junction nucleotides: 16. Germline values: CDR1 MNHEY, CDR2 SVGEGT. DNA for the CDR3: TGTGCCAGCAGTTACGGTCAGGGGGCGGCGATTCGGCGTTATGGCTACACCTTC. This translates into CASSYGQGAAIRRYGYTF.

This sequence joins TRBV6-2 or TRBV6-3 and TRBJ1-5; 8 bases are a match to TRBD1. CDR1 and CDR2 (germline): MNHEY, SVGEGT. The CDR3 is made up of 15 amino acids. The J segment lost 8 bases and the V segment lost 0 bases, leaving 6 bases of the junction unmatched. CDR3 protein: CASSYSAGGGEPQHF. CDR3 bases: TGTGCCAGCAGTTACTCCGCAGGGGGCGGGGAGCCCCAGCATTTT.